The 13 T cell receptor beta chains listed next were all sequenced from one sample in a study of cytomegalovirus exposure and HLA in healthy donors. 60 Vbeta and 13 Jbeta primers were used in PCR. Assay: immunoSEQ multiplex PCR; the TCRdb copy retains only in-frame clones and omits some. This table has about 210,000 clones, around 81% appearing once. Specimen: PBMCs. These receptors were collected from a woman in her fifties or sixties in good health and CMV-seropositive.

This chain joins TRBV7-3 and TRBJ2-5, with 7 bases matching TRBD2. Germline CDR1 and CDR2: SGHTA and FQGTGA. V trimming: 5 bases; J trimming: 1 base; junction bases outside the gene matches: 7. The CDR3 runs 15 residues. The CDR3 DNA reads as TGTGCCAGCAGCAGCGGCGGGGGTGTCCAAGAGACCCAGTACTTC. Protein product: CASSSGGGVQETQYF.

The chain employs TRBV30 and TRBJ1-5; D is uncertain. The germline V and J ends were trimmed by 1 base and 0 bases, with 4 bases remaining between them. Germline V gene lookup returns CDR1 GTSNPN and CDR2 SVGIG (reference sequence). This CDR3 contains 13 residues. CDR3 protein: CAWSANSNQPQHF. The CDR3 DNA reads TGTGCCTGGAGTGCTAATAGCAATCAGCCCCAGCATTTT.

The chain couples TRBV7-9 to TRBJ1-1; D remains unclear. Between the trimmed V and J ends, which lost 9 bases and 1 base, there was a span of 3 bases. Per germline, CDR1 SEHNR and CDR2 FQNEAQ (reference sequence). This CDR3 comprises 10 residues. The CDR3 loop is CASQNTEAFF. The CDR3 DNA follows: TGTGCCAGTCAGAACACTGAAGCTTTCTTT.

J is TRBJ1-5 and V is TRBV7-2; D unresolved. Between the trimmed V and J ends, which lost 5 bases and 5 bases, there was a span of 19 bases. The V gene's germline CDR1 is SGHTA and CDR2 FQGNSA. This CDR3 comprises 16 residues. CDR3 in DNA: TGTGCCAGCAGCCTTCAGTCCGGGGAGCCCGATCAGCCCCAGCATTTT. Residues: CASSLQSGEPDQPQHF.

This rearrangement joins TRBV25-1 to TRBJ2-7, with a weak D call TRBD1 (5 bases). This CDR3 spans 14 amino acids. Germline assignment: CDR1 MGHDK and CDR2 SYGVNS. With 5 bases removed from V and 2 bases from J, the gap between germline ends came to 13 bases. The CDR3 DNA sequence: TGTGCCAGCAGTCCGTACAGGTTTCCCTACGAGCAGTACTTC. Protein: CASSPYRFPYEQYF.

Here the CDR3 reads CASSANNRDEQYF. CDR3 nucleotide sequence: TGTGCCAGCAGCGCAAACAACAGGGACGAGCAGTACTTC. The chain carries TRBV7-9 and TRBJ2-7, with a possible D match to TRBD1 (6 bases). Trimming took off 5 bases at V and 5 bases at J, with 13 bases between the two ends. The CDR3 extends over 13 amino acids. CDR1 and CDR2 (germline): SEHNR, FQNEAQ (reference sequence).

The V gene is TRBV19, the J gene TRBJ1-2, with 10 positions matching TRBD1. After removal of 5 bases from V and 6 bases from J, the junction contained 9 bases not matched to a gene. Germline loops: CDR1 LNHDA, CDR2 SQIVND (reference sequence). The CDR3 is made up of 15 amino acids. CDR3 nucleotides: TGTGCCAGTAGTTCGCGCCCCGGGACAGGGGATGGCTACACCTTC. The encoded protein is CASSSRPGTGDGYTF.

The rearrangement links TRBV13 to TRBJ2-5; D perhaps matches TRBD1 (6 bases). Germline lookup yields CDR1 PRHDT and CDR2 FYEKMQ (reference sequence). V lost 5 bases and J 4 bases, leaving 14 bases between the germline ends. The CDR3 loop spans 14 amino acids. CDR3 in DNA: TGTGCCAGCAGCATCACACAGGGTCTAGAGACCCAGTACTTC. Encoded protein: CASSITQGLETQYF.

The J gene is TRBJ1-1, the V gene TRBV5-1; D gene unclear. Trimming removed 3 bases from V and 1 base from J, with 13 bases in between. The CDR3 consists of 15 residues. CDR1 is SGHRS and CDR2 is YFSETQ in the germline V gene. The chain's CDR3 is CASSSGRGWNTEAFF. CDR3 sequence (DNA): TGCGCCAGCAGCTCTGGCCGGGGTTGGAACACTGAAGCTTTCTTT.

This clone was seen a single time. J is TRBJ1-2 and V is TRBV5-1; D remains unclear. Trimming removed 3 bases from V and 6 bases from J, with 12 bases in between. Germline V lookup: CDR1 SGHRS, CDR2 YFSETQ. The CDR3 has 13 residues. As DNA, the CDR3 is TGCGCCAGCAGCTACGGGTCCTTAGATGGCTACACCTTC. Protein product: CASSYGSLDGYTF.

The chain links TRBV7-6 to TRBJ2-2; D perhaps matches TRBD1 (6 bases). The V gene's germline CDR1 is SGHVS and CDR2 FNYEAQ. Between the trimmed V and J ends, which lost 4 bases and 7 bases, there was a span of 13 bases. The CDR3 consists of 14 residues. The CDR3 sequence is CASSWGQLYGELFF. CDR3 bases: TGTGCCAGCAGCTGGGGACAACTTTACGGGGAGCTGTTTTTT.

The chain carries TRBV18 and TRBJ2-5; 7 bases line up with TRBD1. The CDR3 runs 14 residues. The germline CDR1 and CDR2 sequences are KGHSH and LQKENI. The V segment lost 6 bases and the J segment 1 base; nucleotides outside the gene matches: 5. The CDR3: CASSPGTAQETQYF. The CDR3 coding sequence is TGTGCCAGCTCCCCTGGGACAGCCCAAGAGACCCAGTACTTC.

This sequence joins TRBV18 and TRBJ2-1; 8 bases agree with TRBD1. The CDR3 contains 15 residues. The ends lost 1 base at V and 5 bases at J; junction bases unmatched: 4. CDR1 and CDR2 from the germline V gene are KGHSH and LQKENI. The CDR3 sequence: CASSPRQGIDNEQFF. The CDR3 nucleotides read TGTGCCAGCTCACCACGACAGGGGATAGACAATGAGCAGTTCTTC. The full variable domain, completed using reference TRBV18 and TRBJ2-1, is NAGVMQNPRHLVRRRGQEARLRCSPMKGHSHVYWYRQLPEEGLKFMVYLQKENIIDESGMPKERFSAEFPKEGPSILRIQQVVRGDSAAYFCASSPRQGIDNEQFFGPGTRLTVL.